The 11 T cell receptor beta chains below come from one sample, sequenced in a study of cytomegalovirus exposure and HLA in healthy donors. With 60 Vbeta and 13 Jbeta primers, the PCR was carried out. Using immunoSEQ multiplex PCR, the repertoire was profiled, and TCRdb retains in-frame clones only, with some absent. The sample includes roughly 130,000 clones, 75% to 85% of them seen just once. Specimen: PBMCs. The receptors shown here come from a woman aged 40 to 50 in good health and CMV-seronegative.

The J gene is TRBJ2-1, the V gene TRBV9; D is possibly TRBD2 (6 bases). The CDR3 totals 15 residues. V was cut by 1 base and J by 0 bases, with 8 bases left in between. Germline V gives CDR1 SGDLS, CDR2 YYNGEE. This CDR3 is CASSVREYSYNEQFF. In DNA form, the CDR3 reads TGTGCCAGCAGCGTACGGGAGTACTCCTACAATGAGCAGTTCTTC.

This clone was seen a handful of times. The chain couples TRBV9 to TRBJ2-3, with 7 bases identical to TRBD2. CDR3 size: 15 residues. The germline V gene has CDR1 SGDLS and CDR2 YYNGEE. The J segment lost 4 bases and the V segment lost 0 bases, leaving 5 bases of the junction unmatched. CDR3 coding DNA: TGTGCCAGCAGCGTAGACGGGGGGAGGGCAGATACGCAGTATTTT. It yields the protein CASSVDGGRADTQYF.

This chain joins TRBV29-1 and TRBJ2-6; maybe TRBD2 (5 bases). The ends were cut back, 7 bases at V and 3 bases at J, with 13 bases in the middle. Germline V gene data show CDR1 as SQVTM and CDR2 as ANQGSEA. This CDR3 region has 14 residues. The CDR3 DNA follows: TGCAGCGCCCGCGTGGGAGATGGGGCCAACGTCCTGACTTTC. Translating gives CSARVGDGANVLTF.

The chain combines TRBV14 with TRBJ1-1, with 10 bases fitting TRBD1. The J segment lost 6 bases and the V segment lost 3 bases, leaving 7 bases of the junction unmatched. The CDR3 runs 15 residues. Germline V gene sequence: CDR1 SGHDN, CDR2 FVKESK. The CDR3 loop reads CASSHRTGGPPEAFF. Written as DNA, the CDR3 is TGTGCCAGCAGCCATAGGACAGGGGGACCCCCTGAAGCTTTCTTT.

The rearrangement uses TRBV4-3 and TRBJ2-1; 12 bases fit TRBD2. The CDR3 covers 16 residues. Trimming removed 0 bases from V and 6 bases from J; junction bases left unmatched: 3. The germline V gene has CDR1 LGHNA and CDR2 YSLEER. CDR3 sequence reads: CASSQDLAGGFNEQFF. DNA of the CDR3: TGCGCCAGCAGCCAAGATCTAGCGGGGGGGTTCAATGAGCAGTTCTTC.

J is TRBJ1-3 and V is TRBV11-2; TRBD1 matches 7 bases. The CDR3 contains 15 residues. The J segment lost 0 bases and the V segment lost 7 bases, leaving 6 bases of the junction unmatched. CDR1 is SGHAT, CDR2 FQNNGV, per germline. The CDR3 DNA is TGTGCCAGCAAGACAGGGCCCTTCTCTGGAAACACCATATATTTT. Residues: CASKTGPFSGNTIYF.

This clone was detected only once. The rearrangement joins TRBV2 to TRBJ2-1; 13 bases align to TRBD2. J lost 10 bases, V lost 8 bases, and 8 bases had no gene match. The CDR3 extends over 14 amino acids. Germline V CDR1 and CDR2: SNHLY, FYNNEI. The CDR3 sequence: CASGGLAGVVEQFF. CDR3 DNA: TGTGCCAGCGGCGGACTAGCGGGAGTGGTAGAGCAGTTCTTC.

The DNA for the CDR3 is TGTGCCAGCAGTCCGACAGGGGAACGCACTGAAGCTTTCTTT. Amino acids: CASSPTGERTEAFF. This chain joins TRBV6-5 and TRBJ1-1; 8 nucleotides align to TRBD1. Trimming cost V 5 bases and J 4 bases; bases outside gene matches: 6. Germline CDR1 MNHEY, CDR2 SVGAGI. This CDR3 contains 14 residues.

This rearrangement joins TRBV6-5 to TRBJ1-2, with a possible D match to TRBD1 (6 bases). Germline V gene sequence: CDR1 MNHEY, CDR2 SVGAGI. Trimming took off 8 bases at V and 3 bases at J, with 7 bases between the two ends. The CDR3 totals 11 residues. For the CDR3, the DNA is TGTGCCAGCGAGGGGGACTATGGCTACACCTTC. Its protein product is CASEGDYGYTF.

This clone was found a few times. One end of the junction varies from germline; a read error may be responsible. Different DNA sequences within this sample yield the same CDR3. This chain connects TRBV15 to TRBJ1-6; TRBD1 is a possible D gene (5 bases). This CDR3 comprises 13 residues. Germline CDR1 is LNHNV and CDR2 is YYDKDF (reference sequence). The CDR3 nucleotides read TGTGCCACCAGCACCCCAGGGATATCACCCCTCCACTTC. This encodes CATSTPGISPLHF.

The V gene is TRBV29-1, the J gene TRBJ1-2; 9 nucleotides line up with TRBD1. V trimming: 4 bases; J trimming: 7 bases; junction bases outside the gene matches: 10. Germline values: CDR1 SQVTM, CDR2 ANQGSEA. CDR3 length: 14 amino acids. CDR3 amino acids: CSVGGTGYVGGYTF. CDR3 sequence (DNA): TGCAGCGTTGGGGGGACAGGGTACGTGGGTGGCTACACCTTC. The full variable domain, in which reference TRBV29-1 and TRBJ1-2 provide the parts outside the CDR3, is SAVISQKPSRDICQRGTSLTIQCQVDSQVTMMFWYRQQPGQSLTLIATANQGSEATYESGFVIDKFPISRPNLTFSTLTVSNMSPEDSSIYLCSVGGTGYVGGYTFGSGTRLTVV.